The T cell receptor (beta chain) under discussion was sequenced for a study of T cells after yellow fever vaccination. Study findings and constraints: Post-booster repertoires again held most primary-vaccination clones (roughly 95% CD4, about 88% CD8). At day 0, almost all vaccine-responding clonotypes escaped detection in the sorted memory subsets.

UMIs and a universal primer site were added when TCR cDNA was made by 5'RACE template switching. TCRdb fed the 5' RACE reads into MiXCR, producing one record per CDR3 protein. The sample lists almost 30,000 distinct CDR3 sequences, over 5% occurring once. The source material was PBMCs, either bulk or a sorted T-cell subset (CD4+, CD8+, memory, or dextramer-sorted; not recorded which), sampled on the day of the yellow fever booster vaccination. The clonotype originates from a young man who received the YFV17D yellow fever vaccine.

Here the CDR3 DNA reads TGTGCCAGCTCGTCTGACTTGGGAGAGACCCAGTACTTC. As protein: CASSSDLGETQYF. The gene calls are TRBV18 and TRBJ2-5; D ambiguous. The V end lost 6 bases, the J end lost 4 bases, and 12 bases lay between the germline ends. The CDR3 covers 13 residues. The germline V gene encodes CDR1 KGHSH and CDR2 LQKENI.